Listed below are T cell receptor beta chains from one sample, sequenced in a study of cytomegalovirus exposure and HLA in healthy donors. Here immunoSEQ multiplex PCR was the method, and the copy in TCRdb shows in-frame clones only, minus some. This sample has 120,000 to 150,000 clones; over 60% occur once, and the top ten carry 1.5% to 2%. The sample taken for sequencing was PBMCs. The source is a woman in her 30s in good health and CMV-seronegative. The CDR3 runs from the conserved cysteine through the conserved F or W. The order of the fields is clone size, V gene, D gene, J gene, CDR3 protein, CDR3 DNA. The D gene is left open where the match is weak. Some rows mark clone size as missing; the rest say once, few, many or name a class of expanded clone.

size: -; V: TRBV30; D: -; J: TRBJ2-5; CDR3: CAWSSQPQETQYF; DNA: TGTGCCTGGAGTTCACAACCCCAAGAGACCCAGTACTTC
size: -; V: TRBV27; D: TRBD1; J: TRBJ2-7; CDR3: CASSLTGTDPVEQYF; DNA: TGTGCCAGCAGTTTAACCGGGACAGATCCTGTGGAGCAGTACTTC
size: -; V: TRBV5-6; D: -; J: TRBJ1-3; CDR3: CASSLNIIQSSGNTIYF; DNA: TGTGCCAGCAGCTTGAACATCATACAGAGCTCTGGAAACACCATATATTTT
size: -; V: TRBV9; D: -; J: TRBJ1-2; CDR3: CASSVSAGHGYTF; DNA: TGTGCCAGCAGCGTATCGGCAGGGCATGGCTACACCTTC
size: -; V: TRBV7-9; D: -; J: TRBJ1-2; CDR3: CASNLFAGGGYGYTF; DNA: TGTGCCAGCAACCTCTTTGCGGGGGGCGGCTATGGCTACACCTTC
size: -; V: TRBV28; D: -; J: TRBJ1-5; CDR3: CASTGGRMEPQHF; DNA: TGTGCCAGCACGGGGGGCCGTATGGAGCCCCAGCATTTT
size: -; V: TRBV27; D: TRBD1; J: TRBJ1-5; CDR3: CASSSGQGAHQPQHF; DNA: TGTGCCAGCAGTTCAGGACAGGGGGCTCATCAGCCCCAGCATTTT
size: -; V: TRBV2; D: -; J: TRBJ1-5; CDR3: CASSGPGGYSNQPQHF; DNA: TGTGCCAGCAGTGGCCCCGGCGGATATAGCAATCAGCCCCAGCATTTT
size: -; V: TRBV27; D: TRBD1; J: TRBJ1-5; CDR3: CASSPRGRGHRNQPQHF; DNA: TGTGCCAGCAGTCCCCGAGGCAGGGGGCATCGCAATCAGCCCCAGCATTTT
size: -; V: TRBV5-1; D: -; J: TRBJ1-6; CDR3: CASSLQEASSSPLHF; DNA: TGCGCCAGCAGCTTACAGGAAGCCAGTAGTTCACCCCTCCACTTT
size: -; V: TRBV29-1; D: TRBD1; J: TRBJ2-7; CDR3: CSAGQGSSYEQYF; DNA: TGCAGCGCGGGACAGGGCTCATCCTACGAGCAGTACTTC
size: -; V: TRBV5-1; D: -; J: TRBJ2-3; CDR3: CASRLTTVGTDTQYF; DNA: TGCGCCAGCAGACTAACGACAGTCGGCACAGATACGCAGTATTTT
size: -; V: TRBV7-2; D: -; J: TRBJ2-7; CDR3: CASSPVGGAGEQYF; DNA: TGTGCCAGCAGCCCAGTGGGGGGGGCGGGCGAGCAGTACTTC
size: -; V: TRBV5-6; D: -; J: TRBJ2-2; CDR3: CASSLGTANTGELFF; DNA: TGTGCCAGCAGCTTGGGGACAGCGAACACCGGGGAGCTGTTTTTT
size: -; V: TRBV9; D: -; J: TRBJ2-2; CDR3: CASSVVDTGELFF; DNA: TGTGCCAGCAGCGTAGTAGACACCGGGGAGCTGTTTTTT
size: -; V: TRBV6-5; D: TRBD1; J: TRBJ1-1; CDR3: CASSEQGGAFF; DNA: TGTGCCAGCAGTGAACAGGGGGGAGCTTTCTTT
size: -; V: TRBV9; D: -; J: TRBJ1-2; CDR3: CASSIAAREGYTF; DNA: TGTGCCAGCAGTATCGCGGCTCGGGAGGGCTACACCTTC
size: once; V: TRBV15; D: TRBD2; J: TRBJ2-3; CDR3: CATSRHFGPGLQTSTDTQYF; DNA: TGTGCCACCAGCAGACATTTCGGCCCGGGACTACAGACTAGCACAGATACGCAGTATTTT
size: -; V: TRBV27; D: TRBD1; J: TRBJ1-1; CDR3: CASSLTGQGLNTEAFF; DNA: TGTGCCAGCAGTTTAACCGGACAGGGGTTGAACACTGAAGCTTTCTTT
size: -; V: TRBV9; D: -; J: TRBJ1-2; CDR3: CASSPEDRPNYGYTF; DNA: TGTGCCAGCAGCCCCGAAGACAGGCCGAACTATGGCTACACCTTC
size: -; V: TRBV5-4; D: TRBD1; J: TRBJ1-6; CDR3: CASSLASTGDSPLHF; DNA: TGTGCCAGCAGCTTGGCCTCAACAGGGGATTCACCCCTCCACTTT
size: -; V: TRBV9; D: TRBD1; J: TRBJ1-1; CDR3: CASSVTGQGTEAFF; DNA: TGTGCCAGCAGCGTTACGGGACAGGGAACAGAAGCTTTCTTT
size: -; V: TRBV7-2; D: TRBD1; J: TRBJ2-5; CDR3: CASSLRFEPGTGRGETQYF; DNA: TGTGCCAGCAGCTTACGGTTCGAGCCCGGGACAGGGCGGGGAGAGACCCAGTACTTC
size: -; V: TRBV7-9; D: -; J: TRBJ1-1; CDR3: CASSLMGVETEAFF; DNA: TGTGCCAGCAGCTTAATGGGAGTTGAAACTGAAGCTTTCTTT
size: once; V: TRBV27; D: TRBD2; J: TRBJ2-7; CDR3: CASRGLAGARGYEQYF; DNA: TGTGCCAGCAGGGGACTAGCGGGGGCCCGGGGGTACGAGCAGTACTTC
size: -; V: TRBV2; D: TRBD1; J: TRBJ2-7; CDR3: CASSDRGTGTYEQYF; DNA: TGTGCCAGCAGTGACAGAGGGACAGGAACCTACGAGCAGTACTTC
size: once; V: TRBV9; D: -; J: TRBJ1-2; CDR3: CASSPAGVRGYTF; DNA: TGTGCCAGCAGTCCTGCGGGGGTTAGGGGCTACACCTTC
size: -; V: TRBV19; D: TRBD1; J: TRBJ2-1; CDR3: CASSETGFSSYNEQFF; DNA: TGTGCCAGTAGCGAGACAGGGTTCAGCTCCTACAATGAGCAGTTCTTC
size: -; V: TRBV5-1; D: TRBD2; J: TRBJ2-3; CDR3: CASSAGRQSTDTQYF; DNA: TGCGCCAGCAGCGCCGGGAGGCAAAGCACAGATACGCAGTATTTT
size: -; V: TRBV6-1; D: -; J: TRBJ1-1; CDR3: CASSEGTMNTEAFF; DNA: TGTGCCAGCAGTGAAGGGACAATGAACACTGAAGCTTTCTTT
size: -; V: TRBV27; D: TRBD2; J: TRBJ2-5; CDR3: CASSPLGLAGQQETQYF; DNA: TGTGCCAGCAGTCCCCTAGGACTAGCGGGGCAACAAGAGACCCAGTACTTC
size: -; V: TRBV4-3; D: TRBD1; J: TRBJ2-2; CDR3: CASSQTTGDTGELFF; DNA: TGCGCCAGCAGCCAGACCACAGGGGACACCGGGGAGCTGTTTTTT
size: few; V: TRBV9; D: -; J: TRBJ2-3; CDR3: CASSVGAQGLADTQYF; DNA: TGTGCCAGCAGCGTAGGAGCTCAGGGCTTGGCGGATACGCAGTATTTT
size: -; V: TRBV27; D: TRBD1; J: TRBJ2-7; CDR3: CASSRQGPYEQYF; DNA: TGTGCCAGCAGTCGACAGGGCCCCTACGAGCAGTACTTC
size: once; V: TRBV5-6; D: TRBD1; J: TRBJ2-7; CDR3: CASSLPTGGAYEQYF; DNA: TGTGCCAGCAGCTTACCCACAGGGGGCGCGTACGAGCAGTACTTC
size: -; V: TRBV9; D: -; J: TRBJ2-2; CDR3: CASSVVGEITGELFF; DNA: TGTGCCAGCAGCGTAGTCGGGGAAATCACCGGGGAGCTGTTTTTT
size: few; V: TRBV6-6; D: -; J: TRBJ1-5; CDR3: CASKGINQPQHF; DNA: TGTGCCAGCAAGGGGATCAATCAGCCCCAGCATTTT
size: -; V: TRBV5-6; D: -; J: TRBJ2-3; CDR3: CASSLATVRAYQQTDTQYF; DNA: TGTGCCAGCAGCTTGGCGACAGTCCGGGCCTACCAACAAACAGATACGCAGTATTTT
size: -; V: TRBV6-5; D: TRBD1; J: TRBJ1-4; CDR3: CASSFDRGGEKLFF; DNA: TGTGCCAGCAGTTTCGACAGGGGTGGCGAAAAACTGTTTTTT
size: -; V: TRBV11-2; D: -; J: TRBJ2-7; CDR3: CASSLAAGEQYF; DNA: TGTGCCAGCAGCTTAGCGGCAGGGGAGCAGTACTTC
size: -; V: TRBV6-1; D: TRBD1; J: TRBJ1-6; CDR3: CASSASSGRGNSPLHF; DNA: TGTGCCAGCAGTGCCTCGTCGGGCAGGGGGAATTCACCCCTCCACTTT
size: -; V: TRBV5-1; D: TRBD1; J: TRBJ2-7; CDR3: CASSLFRQGDEQYF; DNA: TGCGCCAGCAGCCTTTTTAGACAGGGGGACGAGCAGTACTTC
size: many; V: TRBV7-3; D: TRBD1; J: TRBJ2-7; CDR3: CASSLAGTGNYEQYF; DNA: TGTGCCAGCAGCTTAGCAGGGACAGGGAATTACGAGCAGTACTTC
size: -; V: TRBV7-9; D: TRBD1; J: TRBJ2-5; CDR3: CASSRGQAETQYF; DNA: TGTGCCAGCAGCCGGGGACAGGCAGAGACCCAGTACTTC
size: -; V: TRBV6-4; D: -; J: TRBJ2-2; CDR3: CASRLVGDTGELFF; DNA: TGTGCCAGCCGCTTGGTGGGAGATACCGGGGAGCTGTTTTTT
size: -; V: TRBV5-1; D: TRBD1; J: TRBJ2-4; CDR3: CASSLGRDRGSKNIQYF; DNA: TGCGCCAGCAGCCTGGGAAGGGACAGGGGATCCAAAAACATTCAGTACTTC
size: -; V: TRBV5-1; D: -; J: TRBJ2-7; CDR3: CASSFYRDREQYF; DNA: TGCGCCAGCAGCTTTTACAGGGACCGCGAGCAGTACTTC
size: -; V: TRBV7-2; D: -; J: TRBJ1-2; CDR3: CASSPPGYTF; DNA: TGTGCCAGCAGCCCCCCAGGCTACACCTTC
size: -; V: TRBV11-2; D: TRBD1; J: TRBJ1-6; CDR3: CASSLWPGGAESPLHF; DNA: TGTGCCAGCAGCTTATGGCCAGGGGGCGCTGAGTCACCCCTCCACTTT
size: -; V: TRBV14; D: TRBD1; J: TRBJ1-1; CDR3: CASSQGQARGTEAFF; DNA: TGTGCCAGCAGCCAGGGACAGGCCCGAGGCACTGAAGCTTTCTTT